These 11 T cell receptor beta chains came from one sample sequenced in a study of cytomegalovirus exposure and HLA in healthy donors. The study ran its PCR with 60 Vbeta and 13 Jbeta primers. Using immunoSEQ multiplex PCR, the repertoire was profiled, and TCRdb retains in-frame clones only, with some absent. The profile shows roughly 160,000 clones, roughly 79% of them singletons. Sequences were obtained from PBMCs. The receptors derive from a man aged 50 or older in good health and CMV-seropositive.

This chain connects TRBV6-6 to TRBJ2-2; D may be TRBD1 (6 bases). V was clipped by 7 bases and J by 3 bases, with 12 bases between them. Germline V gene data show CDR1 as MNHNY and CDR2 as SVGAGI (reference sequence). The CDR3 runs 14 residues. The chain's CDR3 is CASNDRSHTGELFF. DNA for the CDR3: TGTGCCAGCAACGACAGGTCCCACACCGGGGAGCTGTTTTTT.

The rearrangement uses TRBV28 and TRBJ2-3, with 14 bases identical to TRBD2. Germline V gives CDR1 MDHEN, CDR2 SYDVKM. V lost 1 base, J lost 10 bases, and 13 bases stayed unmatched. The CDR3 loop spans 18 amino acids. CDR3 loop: CASSLFWGTSGSGSPQYF. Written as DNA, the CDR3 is TGTGCCAGCAGTTTATTTTGGGGGACTAGCGGGAGTGGGAGCCCGCAGTATTTT.

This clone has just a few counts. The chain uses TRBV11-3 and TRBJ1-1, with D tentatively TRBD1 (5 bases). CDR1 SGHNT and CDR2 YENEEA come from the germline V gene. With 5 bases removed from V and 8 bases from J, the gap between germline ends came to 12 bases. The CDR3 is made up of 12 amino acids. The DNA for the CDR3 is TGTGCCAGCAGCCACTCCGGGGGGGAAGCTTTCTTT. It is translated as CASSHSGGEAFF.

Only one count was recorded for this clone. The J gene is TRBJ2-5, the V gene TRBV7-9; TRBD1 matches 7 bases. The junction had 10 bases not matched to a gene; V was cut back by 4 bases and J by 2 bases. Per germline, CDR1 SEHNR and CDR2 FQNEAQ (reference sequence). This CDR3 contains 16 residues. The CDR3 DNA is TGTGCCAGCAGCTCAACGGACAGGAGAGAACAAGAGACCCAGTACTTC. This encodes CASSSTDRREQETQYF.

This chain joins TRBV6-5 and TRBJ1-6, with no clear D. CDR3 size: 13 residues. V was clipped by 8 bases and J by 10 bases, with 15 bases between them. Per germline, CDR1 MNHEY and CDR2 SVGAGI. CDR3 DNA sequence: TGTGCCAGCTGTACAGATAGTTTATCACCCCTCCACTTT. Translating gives CASCTDSLSPLHF.

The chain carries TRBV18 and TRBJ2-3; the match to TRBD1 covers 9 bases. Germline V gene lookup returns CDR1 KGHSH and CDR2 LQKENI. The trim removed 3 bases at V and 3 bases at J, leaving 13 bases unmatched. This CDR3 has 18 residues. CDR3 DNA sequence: TGTGCCAGCTCACCTTACGCCGGGACAGGGTTCCGGACAGATACGCAGTATTTT. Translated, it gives CASSPYAGTGFRTDTQYF.

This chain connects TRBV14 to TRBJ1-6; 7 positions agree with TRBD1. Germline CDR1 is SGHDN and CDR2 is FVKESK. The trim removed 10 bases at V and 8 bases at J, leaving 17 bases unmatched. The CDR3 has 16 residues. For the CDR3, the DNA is TGTGCCACTTCGACAGGGAGGCCATTCGAAGATTCACCCCTCCACTTT. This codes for CATSTGRPFEDSPLHF.

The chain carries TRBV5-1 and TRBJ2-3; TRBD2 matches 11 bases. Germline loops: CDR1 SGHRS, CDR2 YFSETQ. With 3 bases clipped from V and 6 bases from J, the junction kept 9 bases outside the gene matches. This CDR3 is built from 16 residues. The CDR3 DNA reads TGCGCCAGCAGCTGGCAGACTAGCGGGGCTACGGATACGCAGTATTTT. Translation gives CASSWQTSGATDTQYF.

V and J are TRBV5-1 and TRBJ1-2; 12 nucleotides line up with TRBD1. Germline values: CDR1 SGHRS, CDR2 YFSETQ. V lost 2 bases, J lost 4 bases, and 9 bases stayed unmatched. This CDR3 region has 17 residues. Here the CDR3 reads CASSFRDRGRFIYGYTF. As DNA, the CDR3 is TGCGCCAGCAGCTTCCGGGACAGGGGGCGATTTATCTATGGCTACACCTTC.

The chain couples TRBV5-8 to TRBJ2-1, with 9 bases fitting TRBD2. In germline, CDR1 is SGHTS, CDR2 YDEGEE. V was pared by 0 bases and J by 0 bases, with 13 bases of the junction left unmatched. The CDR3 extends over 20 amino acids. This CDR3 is CASSLEYSGGLLHSYNEQFF. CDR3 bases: TGTGCCAGCAGCTTGGAGTATAGCGGGGGCCTTTTACACTCCTACAATGAGCAGTTCTTC.

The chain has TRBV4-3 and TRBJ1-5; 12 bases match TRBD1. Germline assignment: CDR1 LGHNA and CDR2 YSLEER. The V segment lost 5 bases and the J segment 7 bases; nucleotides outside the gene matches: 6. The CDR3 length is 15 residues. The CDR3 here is CASSEGQGAGQPQHF. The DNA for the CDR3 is TGCGCCAGCAGCGAGGGACAGGGGGCAGGGCAGCCCCAGCATTTT.